The next 2 T cell receptor beta chains were all read from a single sample in a study of cytomegalovirus exposure and HLA in healthy donors. The PCR contained 60 Vbeta and 13 Jbeta primers. Using immunoSEQ multiplex PCR, the repertoire was profiled, and TCRdb retains in-frame clones only, with some absent. The sample lists about 120,000 clones, 70% to 80% occurring once. Material: PBMCs. These receptor sequences come from a man between 45 and 60 years old in good health and CMV-seropositive.

The chain joins TRBV5-1 to TRBJ2-3; maybe TRBD1 (6 bases). The V end lost 8 bases, the J end lost 3 bases, and 13 bases lay between the germline ends. Looked up from germline, CDR1 is SGHRS and CDR2 is YFSETQ. CDR3 size: 13 residues. CDR3: CASGTIGTDTQYF. The CDR3 coding sequence is TGCGCCAGTGGGACAATCGGGACAGATACGCAGTATTTT. The whole variable domain, remainder taken from reference TRBV5-1 and TRBJ2-3, is KAGVTQTPRYLIKTRGQQVTLSCSPISGHRSVSWYQQTPGQGLQFLFEYFSETQRNKGNFPGRFSGRQFSNSRSEMNVSTLELGDSALYLCASGTIGTDTQYFGPGTRLTVL.

The chain joins TRBV14 to TRBJ1-6; no clear D gene. V was clipped by 1 base and J by 6 bases, with 10 bases between them. Germline assignment: CDR1 SGHDN and CDR2 FVKESK. The CDR3 has 15 residues. CDR3 in amino acids: CASSQVELFNSPLHF. Written as DNA, the CDR3 is TGTGCCAGCAGCCAAGTTGAGCTTTTTAATTCACCCCTCCACTTT.